Described below is a single T cell receptor beta chain sequence and its context. What it recognizes is unknown. The sample is drawn from a study of CXCR3-negative and CXCR3-positive naive CD8 T cells. The TRB cDNA libraries were prepared by 5' RACE with UMI labels. TCRdb reanalyzed the 5' RACE reads, giving one entry per CDR3 protein sequence and no DNA. Its listing shows some 120,000 distinct CDR3 sequences. Notes on the study in general: Naive CXCR3-positive and CXCR3-negative cells shared TRBV-TRBJ usage; memory cells diverged. CXCR3-positive naive cells had TRB CDR3s that were more hydrophobic than CXCR3-negative naive cells had. After cryopreservation, CXCR3 expression dropped partially; most assays used fresh PBMCs. Each naive subset displayed comparably high diversity, whereas memory CD8+ cells displayed much lower diversity.

Naive cells were sorted as CD45RO-, CCR7+, CD27+ and CD95-. This CDR3 has 14 amino acids. From germline, CDR1 is SQVTM and CDR2 ANQGSEA. The chain uses TRBV29-1 and TRBJ2-3; with no DNA, the TCRdb D assignment of TRBD1 cannot be verified. Sequencing input: naive CXCR3+ CD8+ T cells from blood. Subset noted: CD45RO-CCR7+CD27+CD95- naive CD8+ T cells expressing CXCR3 (TNR3+). The sequence derives from a human donor in good health. Some clones in this sample may be carry-over from other donors' samples. The CDR3 here is CSVGGIASPDTQYF.